The 15 T cell receptor beta chains below come from one sample, sequenced in a study of regulatory T cells in long-lasting Graves disease (dated by TCRdb to the early 2020s). This sample's time point label indicates: persistent/refractory GD, antithyroid drugs over 5 years with positive TRAb. RNA was extracted from PBMCs in TRIzol for both TCR sequencing and RNA sequencing. The library was generated by multiplex PCR. Sequencer: Illumina HiSeq 4000. To build TCR beta libraries, CDR3 regions were amplified by Arm-PCR using iRepertoire HTBI primers. TCRdb's own reprocessing of the public reads used fastp at Q25 and MiXCR and kept productive beta chains. Every distinct CDR3 protein forms one entry, paired with its most common genes and DNA. Present in this sample are 500,000 to 800,000 distinct CDR3 sequences, about 32% of which were seen just once. The leading ten clones occupy 35% to 55% of the sample.

Specimen: peripheral blood mononuclear cells (PBMCs), collected when the disease was refractory, from a patient treated with antithyroid drugs. The source is a female donor with Graves disease.

In this sample, this clonotype turned up many times. V is TRBV28 and J is TRBJ2-7, with 9 bases aligning to TRBD2. CDR3 length: 15 amino acids. The V gene end was trimmed by 6 bases and the J gene end by 3 bases; junction bases not matched to a gene: 9. Germline values: CDR1 MDHEN, CDR2 SYDVKM. This CDR3 is CASSPRLAVGYEQYF. CDR3 nucleotide sequence: TGTGCCAGCAGCCCTCGACTAGCGGTAGGCTACGAGCAGTACTTC.

This clonotype was seen a handful of times. V is TRBV7-2 and J is TRBJ1-2; D is perhaps TRBD1 (6 bases). Germline assignment: CDR1 SGHTA and CDR2 FQGNSA. Trimming took 2 bases from V and 7 from J, leaving 17 bases between them. The CDR3 consists of 15 residues. This CDR3 is CASSLRGPGQSGYTF. CDR3 DNA: TGTGCCAGCAGCTTAAGGGGACCGGGACAAAGTGGCTACACCTTC.

This clonotype was found many times. The DNA for the CDR3 is TGTGCCTGGAGTGTACCCCCAGATACGAACACTGAAGCTTTCTTT. It is translated as CAWSVPPDTNTEAFF. The chain is built from TRBV30 and TRBJ1-1; D is uncertain. The germline CDR1 and CDR2 sequences are GTSNPN and SVGIG (reference sequence). The CDR3 is 15 amino acids. V was shortened by 0 bases and J by 1 base, with 12 bases between the two germline ends. The whole variable domain, filled in from reference TRBV30 and TRBJ1-1, reads SQTIHQWPATLVQPVGSPLSLECTVEGTSNPNLYWYRQAAGRGLQLLFYSVGIGQISSEVPQNLSASRPQDRQFILSSKKLLLSDSGFYLCAWSVPPDTNTEAFFGQGTRLTVV.

The V call is TRBV7-8, the J call TRBJ1-2; 9 bases are shared with TRBD1. The J segment lost 4 bases and the V segment lost 5 bases, leaving 8 bases of the junction unmatched. The CDR3 is 15 amino acids. Germline V lookup: CDR1 SGHVS, CDR2 FQNEAQ. The CDR3 spells CASSIEQGAGYGYTF. CDR3 in DNA: TGTGCCAGCAGCATAGAACAGGGGGCGGGCTATGGCTACACCTTC.

This chain's CDR3 is CASSQRGTVYEQYF. The CDR3 DNA sequence: TGTGCCAGCAGCCAACGTGGGACGGTCTACGAGCAGTACTTC. The chain carries TRBV3-1 and TRBJ2-7, with D possibly being TRBD1 or TRBD2 (5 bases each). Trimming pared 2 bases from V and 3 bases from J, leaving 11 bases between. CDR3 length equals 14 residues. Germline values: CDR1 LGHDT, CDR2 YNNKEL (reference sequence).

This clonotype has more than one count but fewer than ten. This chain connects TRBV15 to TRBJ1-5, with D unresolved. V dropped 4 bases and J dropped 9 bases, with 13 bases sitting between them. The CDR3 has 13 residues. CDR1 and CDR2 from the germline V gene are LNHNV and YYDKDF (reference sequence). CDR3 residues: CATSNTLPGPQHF. DNA for the CDR3: TGTGCCACCAGCAACACCCTCCCCGGGCCCCAGCATTTT.

This clonotype was seen a handful of times. The chain recombines TRBV14 with TRBJ2-5; 11 bases fit TRBD2. In germline, CDR1 is SGHDN, CDR2 FVKESK. V was clipped by 4 bases and J by 3 bases; unmatched bases: 7. This CDR3 region has 16 residues. The CDR3 is CASSLLTSGMKETQYF. The CDR3 DNA reads TGTGCCAGCAGCCTTCTGACTAGCGGGATGAAAGAGACCCAGTACTTC.

The CDR3 sequence is CASFDGRSSPYEQYF. For the CDR3, the DNA is TGTGCCAGCTTTGATGGGCGATCGTCCCCATACGAGCAGTACTTC. This rearrangement joins TRBV2 to TRBJ2-7; no clear D. The CDR3 is 15 amino acids. Trimming took off 8 bases at V and 4 bases at J, with 21 bases between the two ends. CDR1 is SNHLY, CDR2 FYNNEI, per germline.

Comments on this clonotype: This may arise from a read error, as a much more abundant clone is one base away. The V and J genes are TRBV28 and TRBJ1-4, with no clear D. CDR1 is MDHEN and CDR2 is SYDVKM in the germline V gene. CDR3 length equals 14 residues. CDR3 protein: CASSSATSSENLFF. CDR3 coding DNA: TGTGCCAGCAGTTCGGCGACAAGCTCTGAAAACCTGTTTTTT.

This clonotype came up once. A much larger clonotype is one base distant, so this may be a read error. The chain employs TRBV3-1 and TRBJ2-7; the D gene is possibly TRBD1 (6 bases). This CDR3 is 14 amino acids long. V lost 4 bases and J 2 bases, leaving 12 bases between the germline ends. CDR1 is LGHDT and CDR2 is YNNKEL in the germline V gene (reference sequence). The CDR3 here is CASSPGDGTYEQYF. In DNA form, the CDR3 reads TGTGCCAGCAGCCCAGGGGACGGCACCTACGAGCAGTACTTC.

J is TRBJ2-3 and V is TRBV6-1; maybe TRBD1 (5 bases). Trimming stripped 6 bases from V and 4 bases from J, with 11 bases between. The CDR3 has 13 residues. The germline gives CDR1 MNHNS, CDR2 SASEGT. The CDR3 sequence: CASRDRPPDTQYF. As DNA, the CDR3 is TGTGCCAGCAGAGACAGACCTCCAGATACGCAGTATTTT.

The V call is TRBV19, the J call TRBJ2-7; the D gene is possibly TRBD2 (5 bases). V lost 4 bases and J 3 bases, leaving 10 bases between the germline ends. Germline CDR1 and CDR2: LNHDA and SQIVND (reference sequence). This CDR3 has 13 residues. The CDR3 sequence is CASSNYGNYEQYF. The CDR3, as DNA: TGTGCCAGTAGTAACTACGGGAACTACGAGCAGTACTTC.

This clonotype appeared a single time. The germline gene is not matched at one end of the junction; a read error may be the cause. The V call is TRBV6-1, the J call TRBJ1-4; 11 bases align to TRBD1. Germline-derived CDR1 and CDR2 are MNHNS and SASEGT. The CDR3 totals 15 residues. CDR3 nucleotides: TGCGCCAGCAGTGAGTCAGGACAGGGGGCACAAAAACTGTTTTTT. Residues: CASSESGQGAQKLFF.

The table lists this clonotype with many counts. The chain is built from TRBV4-2 and TRBJ2-7, with D unclear. V lost 1 base and J 4 bases, leaving 14 bases between the germline ends. The CDR3 loop spans 15 amino acids. Germline V gene sequence: CDR1 LGHNA, CDR2 YNFKEQ. The CDR3 protein is CASSQGAATAYEQYF. Written as DNA, the CDR3 is TGTGCCAGCAGCCAAGGCGCCGCAACCGCTTACGAGCAGTACTTC.

The chain has TRBV3-1 and TRBJ1-1; D not resolved. Germline lookup yields CDR1 LGHDT and CDR2 YNNKEL (reference sequence). The CDR3 is 15 residues long. Trimming removed 0 bases at V and 5 bases at J, with 13 bases between. This CDR3 reads CASSQEAGRDTEAFF. CDR3 nucleotide sequence: TGTGCCAGCAGCCAAGAGGCCGGGCGGGATACTGAAGCTTTCTTT.